One and the same sample provided the 15 T cell receptor beta chains below, sequenced in a study of CD8 T cells in ankylosing spondylitis. TCRdb used MiXCR to reprocess the 5' RACE reads, holding one entry per CDR3 protein. This sample has 300,000 to 400,000 distinct CDR3 sequences, with under 15% found just once. Sequenced: blood, either unsorted or a sorted T cell fraction (not recorded which). The source of these receptors is a male donor with ankylosing spondylitis or in good health (not recorded which).

This clonotype has just a few counts. This chain uses TRBV12-3 or TRBV12-4 with TRBJ2-2; TRBD1 aligns across 7 bases. Losses at the gene ends were 5 bases for V and 7 bases for J; bases not matched to a gene: 4. The length of the CDR3 is 13 residues. The CDR3 DNA sequence: TGTGCCAGCAGTCGGCAGGGGGACGGGGAGCTGTTTTTT. This codes for CASSRQGDGELFF.

The V gene is TRBV20-1, the J gene TRBJ1-1, with D possibly matching TRBD1 (6 bases). There are 12 residues in the CDR3. Germline V lookup: CDR1 DFQATT, CDR2 SNEGSKA (reference sequence). CDR3 sequence reads: CTIDRLNTEAFF. The DNA for the CDR3 is TGCACAATTGACAGGCTGAACACTGAAGCTTTCTTT.

This clonotype was seen more than once but under ten times. This chain links TRBV18 with TRBJ1-1; 9 nucleotides align to TRBD1. V shed 5 bases and J 1 base; nucleotides not matched to a gene: 5. The CDR3 is 15 amino acids. The germline gives CDR1 KGHSH, CDR2 LQKENI. The CDR3 DNA reads as TGTGCCAGCTCAGACTACAGGGGGCCGAACACTGAAGCTTTCTTT. Its translation: CASSDYRGPNTEAFF.

The chain links TRBV2 to TRBJ2-3; D ambiguous. CDR3 length equals 15 residues. Trimming cost V 7 bases and J 1 base, with 15 bases left between them. Germline V lookup: CDR1 SNHLY, CDR2 FYNNEI. Here the CDR3 reads CASTTTRTGTDTQYF. The CDR3 DNA follows: TGTGCCAGCACCACCACCCGGACCGGCACAGATACGCAGTATTTT.

The chain has TRBV27 and TRBJ2-2, with TRBD1 matching 7 bases. With 5 bases clipped from V and 2 bases from J, the junction kept 5 bases outside the gene matches. The CDR3 runs 15 residues. The germline gives CDR1 MNHEY, CDR2 SMNVEV (reference sequence). The CDR3 sequence: CASSPRQGNTGELFF. The CDR3 nucleotides are TGTGCCAGCAGTCCCAGACAGGGAAACACCGGGGAGCTGTTTTTT.

CDR3 sequence (DNA): TGCGCCAGCAGCACCGGACAGGGCTACGCGGATACGCAGTATTTT. This translates into CASSTGQGYADTQYF. The chain couples TRBV5-1 to TRBJ2-3; 8 bases are shared with TRBD1. The J segment lost 6 bases and the V segment lost 4 bases, leaving 10 bases of the junction unmatched. This CDR3 comprises 15 residues. Germline V gene sequence: CDR1 SGHRS, CDR2 YFSETQ.

V and J are TRBV18 and TRBJ1-1, with 7 bases aligning to TRBD1. This CDR3 spans 13 amino acids. Germline V gives CDR1 KGHSH, CDR2 LQKENI. The trim removed 8 bases at V and 0 bases at J, leaving 3 bases unmatched. The CDR3 bases are TGTGCCAGCCAGGGACAGCTGAACACTGAAGCTTTCTTT. Its protein product is CASQGQLNTEAFF.

This chain joins TRBV20-1 and TRBJ1-4; TRBD1 is a possible D gene (6 bases). CDR1 DFQATT and CDR2 SNEGSKA come from the germline V gene (reference sequence). CDR3 length: 14 amino acids. V lost 6 bases and J 7 bases, leaving 18 bases between the germline ends. CDR3 DNA sequence: TGCAGTGCGGACCTGGGGGGGCGCGGTGAAAAACTGTTTTTT. Translating gives CSADLGGRGEKLFF.

About this clonotype: A junction boundary mismatches the germline segment, possibly from a read error. V usage is TRBV3-1 and J usage is TRBJ2-3, with 10 bases that match TRBD2. This CDR3 comprises 19 residues. Germline CDR1 reads LGHDT; CDR2 reads YNNKEL (reference sequence). The CDR3 sequence is CACSQDATSGAWGTDTQYF. The CDR3 region has the DNA TGTGCCTGCAGCCAAGACGCCACTAGCGGGGCCTGGGGCACAGATACGCAGTATTTT.

The chain joins TRBV5-1 to TRBJ1-2; D ambiguous. With 4 bases removed from V and 4 bases from J, the gap between germline ends came to 11 bases. Per germline, CDR1 SGHRS and CDR2 YFSETQ. This CDR3 has 13 amino acids. The CDR3 here is CASSAVEGYGYTF. In DNA, the CDR3 is TGCGCCAGCAGCGCGGTGGAAGGCTATGGCTACACCTTC. Full variable domain (rest looked up from reference TRBV5-1 and TRBJ1-2): KAGVTQTPRYLIKTRGQQVTLSCSPISGHRSVSWYQQTPGQGLQFLFEYFSETQRNKGNFPGRFSGRQFSNSRSEMNVSTLELGDSALYLCASSAVEGYGYTFGSGTRLTVV.

This clonotype was found many times. The chain carries TRBV12-3 or TRBV12-4 and TRBJ1-2; weak D call: TRBD1 (6 bases). This CDR3 contains 13 residues. Trimming took 5 bases from V and 4 from J, leaving 11 bases between them. The DNA of the CDR3 is TGTGCCAGCAGTAAAGGGGGGGGCTATGGCTACACCTTC. Its translation: CASSKGGGYGYTF.

The chain has TRBV14 and TRBJ2-5; TRBD1 or TRBD2 may be the D gene (5 bases each). The CDR3 length is 13 residues. V was clipped by 3 bases and J by 4 bases, with 9 bases between them. Germline CDR1 and CDR2: SGHDN and FVKESK. The CDR3 protein is CASSHRERETQYF. Here the CDR3 DNA reads TGTGCCAGCAGCCACAGGGAGCGAGAGACCCAGTACTTC.

This clonotype was recorded many times. This chain links TRBV29-1 with TRBJ1-1, with 7 nucleotides matching TRBD1. After removal of 4 bases from V and 1 base from J, the junction contained 0 bases not matched to a gene. The CDR3 length is 12 residues. Germline V gene data show CDR1 as SQVTM and CDR2 as ANQGSEA. The CDR3 spells CSVGQGNTEAFF. The CDR3 nucleotides read TGCAGCGTTGGACAGGGGAACACTGAAGCTTTCTTT.

This rearrangement joins TRBV14 to TRBJ2-2; possibly TRBD2 for D (6 bases). CDR3 length: 16 amino acids. Germline lookup yields CDR1 SGHDN and CDR2 FVKESK. The germline V and J ends were trimmed by 6 bases and 0 bases, with 14 bases remaining between them. The CDR3 protein is CASREGRSPNTGELFF. In DNA form, the CDR3 reads TGTGCCAGCAGGGAGGGGCGGAGCCCGAACACCGGGGAGCTGTTTTTT.

This clonotype was observed a handful of times. The rearrangement links TRBV20-1 to TRBJ2-5; D unclear. The CDR3 is 12 amino acids. Germline values: CDR1 DFQATT, CDR2 SNEGSKA (reference sequence). Between the trimmed V and J ends, which lost 0 bases and 3 bases, there was a span of 5 bases. The CDR3 region is CSARDQEETQYF. DNA for the CDR3: TGCAGTGCTAGAGATCAGGAAGAGACCCAGTACTTC.